This TCR beta chain was recovered during a study of T cells in Graves' hyperthyroidism and ophthalmopathy. In the study overall: Specimen type is peripheral blood, collected at initial diagnosis prior to any treatment. Points from the study as a whole: The model made its ophthalmopathy prediction, and onset followed a median approximately 6 months later. The majority of expanded thyroid clonotypes above 0.001 also appeared in blood.

Participants, patients aged 18 to 65, had newly diagnosed hyperthyroidism with a duration under 2 months. Germline V gene lookup returns CDR1 SGHVS and CDR2 FQNEAQ. The CDR3 is 16 amino acids. The TCR beta CDR3 regions underwent amplification using RNA transcripts as the source. The HTBI primer set served for first-round RT-PCR of the TCR CDR3. TCRdb ran MiXCR on the multiplex PCR reads and lists one entry per CDR3 protein. This sample has approximately 640,000 distinct CDR3 sequences; 15% to 20% occur once, and the top ten carry roughly 15%. This clonotype showed up just a few times. Its antigen is as yet unknown. A single base separates this from a much larger clone, so it may be a read error.

The sequencing input was blood. This clonotype was sampled from a middle-aged man with Graves' hyperthyroidism. J is TRBJ1-2 and V is TRBV7-8, with D perhaps matching TRBD1 (6 bases). This chain's CDR3 is CVSSPGQSYTNYGYTF. The CDR3 nucleotides are TGTGTCAGCAGCCCCGGACAGTCATATACTAACTATGGCTACACCTTC. Based on the CDR3 plus reference TRBV7-8 and TRBJ1-2, the full variable domain is GAGVSQSPRYKVAKRGQDVALRCDPISGHVSLFWYQQALGQGPEFLTYFQNEAQLDKSGLPSDRFFAERPEGSVSTLKIQRTQQEDSAVYLCVSSPGQSYTNYGYTFGSGTRLTVV.